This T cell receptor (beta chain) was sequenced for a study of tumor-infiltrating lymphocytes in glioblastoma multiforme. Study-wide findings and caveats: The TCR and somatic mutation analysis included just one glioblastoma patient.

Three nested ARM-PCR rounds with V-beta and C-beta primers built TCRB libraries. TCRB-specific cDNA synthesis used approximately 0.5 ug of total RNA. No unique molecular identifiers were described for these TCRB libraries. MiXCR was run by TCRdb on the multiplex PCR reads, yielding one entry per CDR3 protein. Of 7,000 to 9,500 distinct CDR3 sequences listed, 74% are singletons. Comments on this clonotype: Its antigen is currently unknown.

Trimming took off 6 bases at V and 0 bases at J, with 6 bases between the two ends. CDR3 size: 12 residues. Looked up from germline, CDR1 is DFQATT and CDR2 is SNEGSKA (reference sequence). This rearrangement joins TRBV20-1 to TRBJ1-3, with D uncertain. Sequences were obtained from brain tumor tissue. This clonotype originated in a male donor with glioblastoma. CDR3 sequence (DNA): TGCAGTGCAAGGTCCTCTGGAAACACCATATATTTT. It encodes CSARSSGNTIYF.